The present TCR beta chain was sequenced within a study of regulatory T cells in long-lasting Graves disease. Through Arm-PCR of CDR3 regions and iRepertoire HTBI primers, TCR beta libraries were built. One entry per CDR3 protein results from TCRdb running MiXCR on the multiplex PCR reads. Of 450,000 to 600,000 distinct CDR3 sequences in the sample, about 14% were seen once. The time point was: newly diagnosed GD, antithyroid drugs for less than 3 months. After RNA was extracted from PBMCs, the TCR library was made from it. This clonotype was counted ten times or more. CDR1 MNHEY and CDR2 SVGEGT come from the germline V gene. This CDR3 has 15 amino acids. V lost 2 bases, J lost 7 bases, and 11 bases stayed unmatched. The sample also formed part of further work on T cells in Graves' hyperthyroidism and ophthalmopathy. As that study records: Carried out on the TCR CDR3, a first-round RT-PCR used the HTBI primer set.

This chain connects TRBV6-2 or TRBV6-3 to TRBJ2-7; TRBD2 matches at 7 bases. The starting material was peripheral blood mononuclear cells (PBMCs), obtained at new diagnosis, from a patient treated with antithyroid drugs. This TCR derives from a young man with Graves disease. The CDR3 DNA reads as TGTGCCAGCAGTTACCATAACGGGAGGTGGTATGAGCAGTACTTC. It translates to CASSYHNGRWYEQYF.